This T cell receptor beta chain was recovered during a study of T cells in Graves' hyperthyroidism and ophthalmopathy. Amplified regions were TCR beta CDR3 sequences from RNA transcripts. The HTBI primer set served for first-round RT-PCR of the TCR CDR3. Via MiXCR, TCRdb re-called the multiplex PCR reads, giving one row per CDR3 protein. The data contain 300,000 to 350,000 distinct CDR3 sequences, about 14% of them seen just once; the ten biggest clones take up about 22%. Germline V gene lookup returns CDR1 ENHRY and CDR2 SYGVKD. The CDR3 consists of 14 residues. V lost 9 bases and J lost 2; bases outside the gene matches: 3.

V and J are TRBV10-3 and TRBJ2-2; 10 nucleotides line up with TRBD2. This sequence originates from a woman aged 25 to 45 with Graves' hyperthyroidism. The sequenced sample consisted of blood. CDR3 nucleotide sequence: TGTGCCATGGGACTAGCGACTAACACCGGGGAGCTGTTTTTT. It codes for CAMGLATNTGELFF.